The 27 T cell receptor beta chains presented below share a single source sample, sequenced in a study of identical twins. TCRdb independently ran MiXCR on the 5' RACE reads; one entry per CDR3 protein. The table records around 650,000 distinct CDR3 sequences, roughly 6.6% of them present only once. The sample was also reused in another study, on yellow fever vaccine responses in identical twins.

Sequencing was done on a sample of PBMCs. These receptors were collected from a woman younger than 30 in good health.

A few counts support this clonotype. This rearrangement joins TRBV20-1 to TRBJ2-1; 7 bases agree with TRBD2. V gave up 6 bases and J gave up 5 bases; unmatched junction bases: 7. The V gene's germline CDR1 is DFQATT and CDR2 SNEGSKA (reference sequence). The CDR3 length is 13 residues. CDR3 nucleotide sequence: TGCAGTGCCCCAGCGGGATTCGACAATGAGCAGTTCTTC. Amino acids: CSAPAGFDNEQFF.

The chain combines TRBV12-3 or TRBV12-4 with TRBJ2-7; perhaps TRBD2 as D (8 bases). The CDR3 runs to 14 residues. Trimming removed 5 bases at V and 6 bases at J, with 17 bases between. This CDR3 reads CASSKGAGGTEQYF. The CDR3 region has the DNA TGTGCCAGCAGTAAGGGGGCGGGAGGCACCGAGCAGTACTTC.

On this clonotype itself: This clone may be a read error of a much larger clone one base away. The V call is TRBV7-9, the J call TRBJ2-4; perhaps TRBD2 as D (5 bases). The CDR3 is 14 amino acids. The germline V gene encodes CDR1 SEHNR and CDR2 FQNEAQ (reference sequence). V was pared by 2 bases and J by 9 bases, with 14 bases between. In DNA form, the CDR3 reads TGTGCCAGCAGCTTATTTGACGCGGCGGGCATTCAGTACTTC. This translates into CASSLFDAAGIQYF.

This clonotype was recorded a few times. CDR3 DNA sequence: TGTGCCAGCAGCCCCCGAGGACTAGCGGGAGCCACCGGGGAGCTGTTTTTT. It translates to CASSPRGLAGATGELFF. J is TRBJ2-2 and V is TRBV7-3; 13 positions agree with TRBD2. CDR3 size: 17 residues. V trimming: 5 bases; J trimming: 4 bases; junction bases outside the gene matches: 7. The V gene's germline CDR1 is SGHTA and CDR2 FQGTGA.

The J gene is TRBJ1-1, the V gene TRBV4-2; D unresolved. The germline gives CDR1 LGHNA, CDR2 YNFKEQ. The V end was cut by 1 base, the J end by 1 base, with 10 bases between. The CDR3 totals 15 residues. The DNA for the CDR3 is TGTGCCAGCAGCCAAGCCCCAGAAGCGAACACTGAAGCTTTCTTT. Its protein product is CASSQAPEANTEAFF.

The CDR3 DNA reads TGCAGTGCTCCCAGACTAGCGGGAGAAGGCAATGAGCAGTTCTTC. Translation gives CSAPRLAGEGNEQFF. This rearrangement joins TRBV20-1 to TRBJ2-1; 12 positions match TRBD2. The germline gives CDR1 DFQATT, CDR2 SNEGSKA (reference sequence). The trim removed 5 bases at V and 6 bases at J, leaving 8 bases unmatched. The CDR3 covers 15 residues.

This chain uses TRBV20-1 with TRBJ1-3; D is possibly TRBD1 (5 bases). The germline CDR1 and CDR2 sequences are DFQATT and SNEGSKA (reference sequence). V lost 0 bases, J lost 4 bases, and 10 bases lay in between. The CDR3 is 14 amino acids. The CDR3 here is CSAREAGTGNTIYF. CDR3 nucleotides: TGCAGTGCTAGAGAAGCGGGGACCGGAAACACCATATATTTT.

The genes are TRBV7-9 and TRBJ2-3, with D perhaps TRBD1 or TRBD2 (6 bases each). Germline V gene lookup returns CDR1 SEHNR and CDR2 FQNEAQ (reference sequence). V shed 6 bases and J shed 5 bases, with 18 bases lying between them. The CDR3 totals 15 residues. Here the CDR3 DNA reads TGTGCCAGCAGACTACTAGGGGGTAGCGGAGATACGCAGTATTTT. Encoded protein: CASRLLGGSGDTQYF.

This chain joins TRBV5-1 and TRBJ2-1; D is ambiguous. V was shortened by 2 bases and J by 6 bases, with 6 bases between the two germline ends. The CDR3 has 12 amino acids. Germline CDR1 is SGHRS and CDR2 is YFSETQ. CDR3 nucleotide sequence: TGCGCCAGCAGCTTCCTAGTCAATGAGCAGTTCTTC. Amino acid sequence: CASSFLVNEQFF.

V usage is TRBV12-3 or TRBV12-4 and J usage is TRBJ1-1; no clear D. The length of the CDR3 is 14 residues. The V and J ends lost 4 bases and 4 bases respectively, with 13 bases between them. CDR3: CASSSRHIGTEAFF. Written as DNA, the CDR3 is TGTGCCAGCAGTTCCAGACATATAGGCACTGAAGCTTTCTTT.

The table lists this clonotype with many counts. The rearrangement uses TRBV4-1 and TRBJ2-1, with D perhaps matching TRBD1 or TRBD2 (5 bases each). Deletions cut 3 bases from V and 0 bases from J, with 15 bases between. This CDR3 is 17 amino acids long. Germline CDR1 MGHRA, CDR2 YSYEKL. The CDR3 coding sequence is TGCGCCAGCAGCCAGGGACCCCAGCGGAGCTCCTACAATGAGCAGTTCTTC. Translated, it gives CASSQGPQRSSYNEQFF.

This chain connects TRBV5-1 to TRBJ2-5; D unresolved. CDR1 is SGHRS, CDR2 YFSETQ, per germline. Trimming removed 5 bases from V and 5 bases from J, with 10 bases in between. This CDR3 has 12 residues. The CDR3 loop reads CASSYAGETQYF. CDR3 nucleotides: TGCGCCAGCAGTTATGCTGGGGAGACCCAGTACTTC.

The J gene is TRBJ2-2, the V gene TRBV2; D tentatively fits TRBD1 or TRBD2 (5 bases each). V dropped 2 bases and J dropped 0 bases, with 10 bases sitting between them. CDR3 length: 16 amino acids. Germline V gene lookup returns CDR1 SNHLY and CDR2 FYNNEI. The CDR3 coding sequence is TGTGCCAGCAGTGAACTGGGACCTACGAACACCGGGGAGCTGTTTTTT. Translation: CASSELGPTNTGELFF. Using reference TRBV2 and TRBJ2-2 for the parts outside the CDR3, the full variable domain is EPEVTQTPSHQVTQMGQEVILRCVPISNHLYFYWYRQILGQKVEFLVSFYNNEISEKSEIFDDQFSVERPDGSNFTLKIRSTKLEDSAMYFCASSELGPTNTGELFFGEGSRLTVL.

This chain links TRBV28 with TRBJ2-1; TRBD2 might be the D (5 bases). Germline V gives CDR1 MDHEN, CDR2 SYDVKM. This CDR3 comprises 15 residues. V lost 6 bases and J lost 5, with 17 bases in between. The CDR3 spells CASSLTFGVNNEQFF. Written as DNA, the CDR3 is TGTGCCAGCAGCCTAACCTTCGGGGTAAACAATGAGCAGTTCTTC. The full variable domain, rest sourced from reference TRBV28 and TRBJ2-1, is DVKVTQSSRYLVKRTGEKVFLECVQDMDHENMFWYRQDPGLGLRLIYFSYDVKMKEKGDIPEGYSVSREKKERFSLILESASTNQTSMYLCASSLTFGVNNEQFFGPGTRLTVL.

This clonotype has just a few counts. The chain links TRBV15 to TRBJ1-3; D is perhaps TRBD1 (5 bases). Looked up from germline, CDR1 is LNHNV and CDR2 is YYDKDF (reference sequence). This CDR3 has 13 residues. The ends were cut back, 0 bases at V and 8 bases at J, with 8 bases in the middle. The CDR3 DNA reads TGTGCCACCAGCAGAGATCGCAGGGACACCATATATTTT. It translates to CATSRDRRDTIYF.

The table lists this clonotype with many counts. This chain joins TRBV3-1 and TRBJ2-2; the D is unclear. Trimming left V 3 bases short and J 6 bases short, with 2 bases between. The CDR3 is 11 amino acids. Germline V gives CDR1 LGHDT, CDR2 YNNKEL (reference sequence). The CDR3: CASSHSGELFF. The CDR3 region has the DNA TGTGCCAGCAGCCATTCCGGGGAGCTGTTTTTT.

This clonotype has ten or more counts. The gene calls are TRBV20-1 and TRBJ2-7; possible D gene TRBD2, 6 bases. The CDR3 length is 15 residues. CDR1 is DFQATT, CDR2 SNEGSKA, per germline (reference sequence). V lost 3 bases and J lost 2, with 17 bases in between. In nucleotides, the CDR3 is TGCAGTGCTAGCCCCGCCGGGACTGAACCCTACGAGCAGTACTTC. It encodes CSASPAGTEPYEQYF.

This clonotype was seen only a few times. The J gene is TRBJ2-7, the V gene TRBV6-5, with TRBD2 matching 10 bases. Trimming took 4 bases from V and 6 from J; bases not matched to a gene: 15. The CDR3 loop spans 17 amino acids. Germline assignment: CDR1 MNHEY and CDR2 SVGAGI. The CDR3 DNA is TGTGCCAGCAGTTCGGGGAGATCTAGCGGGGGTTATTTCGAGCAGTACGTC. This translates into CASSSGRSSGGYFEQYV.

CDR3 sequence reads: CASSPEGSLSYEQYF. The CDR3 coding sequence is TGTGCCAGCAGCCCGGAGGGGTCACTCTCCTACGAGCAGTACTTC. J is TRBJ2-7 and V is TRBV12-3 or TRBV12-4, with D possibly matching TRBD2 (6 bases). V shed 6 bases and J shed 0 bases, with 15 bases lying between them. This CDR3 comprises 15 residues.

This clonotype has more than one count but fewer than ten. This chain uses TRBV28 with TRBJ2-1; 8 positions match TRBD1. There are 15 residues in the CDR3. J was trimmed by 6 bases and V by 7 bases; bases with no gene match: 11. CDR1 MDHEN and CDR2 SYDVKM come from the germline V gene. The CDR3 region is CASTTTFTGGNEQFF. CDR3 bases: TGTGCCAGCACCACAACCTTTACAGGGGGCAATGAGCAGTTCTTC.

The chain combines TRBV16 with TRBJ2-7; maybe TRBD2 (5 bases). Germline lookup yields CDR1 KGHSY and CDR2 FQNENV. V lost 3 bases, J lost 2 bases, and 17 bases lay in between. The CDR3 is 16 residues long. In DNA, the CDR3 is TGTGCCAGCAGCCACACGTCGGAGAGGGTCACCTACGAGCAGTACTTC. Protein product: CASSHTSERVTYEQYF.

With regard to this clonotype: At one end, the junction sequence differs from germline, possibly due to a read error. V gene TRBV2 combines with J gene TRBJ1-2; a weak D match, TRBD1 (6 bases). Germline loops: CDR1 SNHLY, CDR2 FYNNEI. The CDR3 consists of 15 residues. This CDR3 is CTSSLRDIRFDGYTF. The DNA for the CDR3 is TGTACCAGCAGTCTCCGGGACATAAGATTCGATGGCTACACCTTC. Full variable domain (rest looked up from reference TRBV2 and TRBJ1-2): EPEVTQTPSHQVTQMGQEVILRCVPISNHLYFYWYRQILGQKVEFLVSFYNNEISEKSEIFDDQFSVERPDGSNFTLKIRSTKLEDSAMYFCTSSLRDIRFDGYTFGSGTRLTVV.

The chain employs TRBV3-1 and TRBJ2-7; D is undetermined. CDR1 is LGHDT, CDR2 YNNKEL, per germline (reference sequence). The CDR3 length is 15 residues. Trimming shortened V by 1 base and J by 0 bases, and 10 bases separated the two germline ends. CDR3 bases: TGTGCCAGCAGCCAAGGTCGAGTGAGCTCCTACGAGCAGTACTTC. Amino acids: CASSQGRVSSYEQYF.

This clonotype was picked up many times. The chain has TRBV2 and TRBJ2-3; 11 bases are shared with TRBD2. The junction had 1 base not matched to a gene; V was cut back by 9 bases and J by 2 bases. This CDR3 is built from 13 residues. CDR1 is SNHLY, CDR2 FYNNEI, per germline. This CDR3 is CASSGRVTDTQYF. As DNA, the CDR3 is TGTGCCAGTAGCGGGAGGGTCACAGATACGCAGTATTTT.

The chain uses TRBV20-1 and TRBJ1-4; tentatively, D is TRBD1 (5 bases). Germline values: CDR1 DFQATT, CDR2 SNEGSKA (reference sequence). V was cut by 1 base and J by 8 bases, with 8 bases left in between. The length of the CDR3 is 12 residues. As DNA, the CDR3 is TGCAGTGCTAGAGGTCGGGGGGAAAAACTGTTTTTT. Translated, it gives CSARGRGEKLFF.

This clonotype has just a few counts. The chain joins TRBV5-1 to TRBJ2-3, with 10 nucleotides matching TRBD1. V dropped 4 bases and J dropped 1; count of bases not matched to a gene: 9. From germline, CDR1 is SGHRS and CDR2 YFSETQ. This CDR3 contains 17 residues. CDR3 amino acids: CASSPGQGFFGTDTQYF. CDR3 sequence (DNA): TGCGCCAGCAGCCCGGGACAGGGGTTTTTTGGCACAGATACGCAGTATTTT.

The chain has TRBV11-3 and TRBJ2-1, with D perhaps TRBD2 (5 bases). There are 16 residues in the CDR3. V shed 5 bases and J shed 8 bases, with 22 bases lying between them. Germline V gene lookup returns CDR1 SGHNT and CDR2 YENEEA. The CDR3 loop reads CASSPRAEARDDEQFF. CDR3 bases: TGTGCCAGCAGCCCAAGGGCGGAGGCCCGCGACGATGAGCAGTTCTTC.